This entry lists 15 T cell receptor beta chains sequenced from one sample in a study of blood T cell repertoires in COVID-19. Libraries were prepared by immunoSEQ multiplex PCR; TCRdb keeps only in-frame clonotypes and omits some of them. The table has about 370,000 clones, 80% to 90% seen once. Sequencing used peripheral blood. These receptors all stem from a woman in her thirties with COVID-19, enrolled during active disease.

This clone was found once. The chain is built from TRBV7-9 and TRBJ2-7, with TRBD1 matching over 8 bases. This CDR3 comprises 16 residues. The V gene's germline CDR1 is SEHNR and CDR2 FQNEAQ (reference sequence). V lost 6 bases and J lost 4; bases outside the gene matches: 14. The CDR3 spells CASRTDRGKIIYEQYF. Written as DNA, the CDR3 is TGTGCCAGCAGAACAGACAGGGGCAAAATTATTTACGAGCAGTACTTC.

The chain employs TRBV11-3 and TRBJ2-1; 9 positions match TRBD2. From germline, CDR1 is SGHNT and CDR2 YENEEA. CDR3 length equals 17 residues. J gave up 3 bases and V 1 base, and 7 bases lay outside the gene matches. CDR3 sequence reads: CASSLGASGTVYNEQFF. As DNA, the CDR3 is TGTGCCAGCAGCTTAGGGGCTAGCGGGACGGTCTACAATGAGCAGTTCTTC.

This clone was recorded only once. The chain recombines TRBV18 with TRBJ2-7, with 8 bases fitting TRBD2. Germline CDR1 and CDR2: KGHSH and LQKENI. V lost 3 bases, J lost 5 bases, and 9 bases stayed unmatched. The CDR3 covers 15 residues. The CDR3 loop is CASSPRRTSSDEQYF. For the CDR3, the DNA is TGTGCCAGCTCACCGCGAAGGACTAGCTCAGACGAGCAGTACTTC.

The chain uses TRBV7-2 and TRBJ2-3; TRBD2 agrees at 12 bases. V dropped 7 bases and J dropped 6; count of bases not matched to a gene: 8. The length of the CDR3 is 15 residues. Germline CDR1 is SGHTA and CDR2 is FQGNSA. The CDR3 sequence is CASTQLAGGPDTQYF. CDR3 in DNA: TGTGCCAGCACACAACTAGCGGGAGGTCCCGATACGCAGTATTTT.

The chain couples TRBV29-1 to TRBJ2-3; 8 nucleotides match TRBD2. CDR3 size: 16 residues. Germline V CDR1 and CDR2: SQVTM, ANQGSEA. V lost 0 bases and J lost 1; bases outside the gene matches: 6. The CDR3 protein is CSVEDLLRGGTDTQYF. CDR3 nucleotides: TGCAGCGTTGAAGATCTGCTGCGGGGGGGCACAGATACGCAGTATTTT.

This chain links TRBV28 with TRBJ2-1, with D perhaps TRBD2 (6 bases). CDR3 length equals 16 residues. The ends were cut back, 4 bases at V and 7 bases at J, with 20 bases in the middle. Germline CDR1 MDHEN, CDR2 SYDVKM. The CDR3 protein is CASSSPGGARGNEQFF. In nucleotides, the CDR3 is TGTGCCAGCAGTTCCCCCGGGGGTGCCCGGGGGAATGAGCAGTTCTTC. The entire variable domain, with the rest obtained from reference TRBV28 and TRBJ2-1, is as follows: DVKVTQSSRYLVKRTGEKVFLECVQDMDHENMFWYRQDPGLGLRLIYFSYDVKMKEKGDIPEGYSVSREKKERFSLILESASTNQTSMYLCASSSPGGARGNEQFFGPGTRLTVL.

This chain joins TRBV7-6 and TRBJ2-3; 9 bases are a match to TRBD2. V lost 0 bases, J lost 0 bases, and 10 bases stayed unmatched. Germline assignment: CDR1 SGHVS and CDR2 FNYEAQ. This CDR3 has 19 residues. CDR3: CASSLAPTSGPSSTDTQYF. The DNA for the CDR3 is TGTGCCAGCAGCTTAGCTCCGACTAGCGGCCCCTCTAGCACAGATACGCAGTATTTT. Full variable domain (remainder filled in from reference TRBV7-6 and TRBJ2-3): GAGVSQSPRYKVTKRGQDVALRCDPISGHVSLYWYRQALGQGPEFLTYFNYEAQQDKSGLPNDRFSAERPEGSISTLTIQRTEQRDSAMYRCASSLAPTSGPSSTDTQYFGPGTRLTVL.

The rearrangement uses TRBV18 and TRBJ1-3, with D perhaps TRBD1 (5 bases). Germline values: CDR1 KGHSH, CDR2 LQKENI. The CDR3 consists of 15 residues. The V and J ends lost 3 bases and 1 base respectively, with 10 bases between them. The CDR3 is CASSPSQGSGNTIYF. The CDR3 DNA is TGTGCCAGCTCACCCTCCCAGGGTTCTGGAAACACCATATATTTT.

This CDR3 reads CASSFDWQGAGYTF. The CDR3, as DNA: TGTGCCAGCAGCTTCGACTGGCAGGGGGCCGGCTACACCTTC. This chain links TRBV7-2 with TRBJ1-2; 8 bases line up with TRBD1. Germline lookup yields CDR1 SGHTA and CDR2 FQGNSA. The J segment lost 8 bases and the V segment lost 3 bases, leaving 8 bases of the junction unmatched. The CDR3 extends over 14 amino acids.

The chain uses TRBV15 and TRBJ1-6, with TRBD1 identical over 8 bases. Germline V gene lookup returns CDR1 LNHNV and CDR2 YYDKDF (reference sequence). This CDR3 spans 15 amino acids. Trimming at V came to 3 bases and at J to 7 bases, leaving 5 bases not matched to a gene. CDR3 sequence (DNA): TGTGCCACCAGCAGTTCTGGACAGGGAAATTCACCCCTCCACTTT. Translation: CATSSSGQGNSPLHF.

The rearrangement joins TRBV15 to TRBJ1-6, with a tentative D call TRBD1 (6 bases). The CDR3 is 16 residues long. Per germline, CDR1 LNHNV and CDR2 YYDKDF (reference sequence). The V end was cut by 0 bases, the J end by 8 bases, with 14 bases between. In DNA form, the CDR3 reads TGTGCCACCAGCAGAGATCTACAGGGCGATGATTCACCCCTCCACTTT. Amino acids: CATSRDLQGDDSPLHF.

This rearrangement joins TRBV10-3 to TRBJ1-5, with no clear D. The V end was cut by 3 bases, the J end by 2 bases, with 8 bases between. CDR1 is ENHRY and CDR2 is SYGVKD in the germline V gene. This CDR3 comprises 14 residues. CDR3 in amino acids: CAISDVGGNQPQHF. In DNA form, the CDR3 reads TGTGCCATCAGTGATGTCGGAGGCAATCAGCCCCAGCATTTT.

The V and J genes are TRBV18 and TRBJ1-1; 9 bases are shared with TRBD1. The junction had 13 bases not matched to a gene; V was cut back by 2 bases and J by 0 bases. The CDR3 totals 19 residues. Germline V CDR1 and CDR2: KGHSH, LQKENI. Here the CDR3 reads CASSPEGLGQGVLNTEAFF. The DNA of the CDR3 is TGTGCCAGCTCACCAGAGGGGTTGGGACAGGGAGTACTGAACACTGAAGCTTTCTTT.

This clone appeared many times. The rearrangement joins TRBV6-5 to TRBJ2-7, with D possibly TRBD1 on 5 matching bases. The CDR3 spans 15 residues. Between the trimmed V and J ends, which lost 0 bases and 12 bases, there was a span of 21 bases. Per germline, CDR1 MNHEY and CDR2 SVGAGI. The CDR3 sequence: CASSYSNGGEGVTYF. CDR3 bases: TGTGCCAGCAGTTACTCGAATGGTGGCGAAGGGGTTACGTACTTC.

A single count supports this clone. The chain couples TRBV6-2 or TRBV6-3 to TRBJ2-3; possibly TRBD2 for D (5 bases). This CDR3 has 17 amino acids. V lost 4 bases and J 1 base, leaving 18 bases between the germline ends. Germline-derived CDR1 and CDR2 are MNHEY and SVGEGT. This CDR3 is CASSSLRGRKGTDTQYF. The CDR3 nucleotides are TGTGCCAGCAGTTCCCTACGAGGGAGAAAGGGCACAGATACGCAGTATTTT.